The source of this T cell receptor (beta chain) is a study of blood T cell repertoires in COVID-19 (dated by TCRdb to 2019 to 2021). The study in broad terms: Samples covering the acute and convalescent phases of COVID-19 were provided by collaborators in the United States, Italy and Spain. A freely available public database, intended as a resource for researchers studying the immune response to SARS-CoV-2, is where the repertoires were released. A de-identified subject ID, COVID-19 status, age in years and sex were almost always included in the sample metadata. The samples were drawn from two sources: the first 160 participants of the ongoing ImmuneRACE study, and approximately 1,300 subjects contributed by 6 global collaborators. The material from the prospective study consisted of cDNA or gDNA derived from T cells, B-cell-depleted T cells, or PBMCs. The dataset comprised deeply sampled blood TCRbeta repertoires from subjects exposed to, actively infected with, or recovered from COVID-19. Where available, HLA class I and class II types were obtained from metadata supplied by the sample provider rather than from assay-based typing.

CDR1 SGHKS and CDR2 YYEKEE are derived from the germline V gene (reference sequence). V loses 0 bases of germline sequence and J loses 0 bases, and the interval between the two ends is 3 bases. The CDR3, from cysteine to phenylalanine, totals 13 residues. The kept DNA is CDR3 alone, 39 bases in frame from the first base. The immunoSEQ Assay, a bias-controlled multiplex PCR, was used to amplify TCRbeta CDR3 regions from genomic DNA. In the paper's pipeline: The number of nucleated cells in each sample was estimated from the amplification of reference gene primers within the assay. Sequence reads were collapsed and filtered to measure the absolute abundance of every unique TCRbeta CDR3 rearrangement. For each sample, productive Simpson clonality was calculated by taking the square root of Simpson's diversity index across productive rearrangements. Drawn from immuneACCESS, this table holds only the in-frame rearrangements with V and J called that TCRdb kept. Clones are partly lost; checked studies trace under half to an unresolved V gene and leave the rest unexplained. The DNA was the basis for D and trimming; V, J and clone size are from that table. The sample table contains roughly 180,000 clones; only one count was recorded for 80% to 90% of them. The ten largest account for about 8.2% of the sample.

Whole blood was collected in K2EDTA tubes by collaborating institutions according to the institutions' own protocols. For TCRbeta analysis, collaborator samples were shipped as frozen whole blood, as isolated PBMCs, or as DNA extracted from either sample type. Overall study outcomes, separate from this receptor: Clinical and demographic metadata were provided uncurated, with the amount varying by source and participant.

A remark on this clone: The antigen it recognizes is unknown. Nothing much larger sits one base from this clone, and base qualities are not available.

Recombination joined TRBV5-5 with TRBJ1-1; no D gene call is confident. The receptor's source is a man aged 60 to 75 with acute or convalescent COVID-19. The material sequenced was peripheral blood. The nucleotide sequence reads as follows: TGTGCCAGCAGCTTGGGCGTGAACACTGAAGCTTTCTTT. Its coded protein is CASSLGVNTEAFF.